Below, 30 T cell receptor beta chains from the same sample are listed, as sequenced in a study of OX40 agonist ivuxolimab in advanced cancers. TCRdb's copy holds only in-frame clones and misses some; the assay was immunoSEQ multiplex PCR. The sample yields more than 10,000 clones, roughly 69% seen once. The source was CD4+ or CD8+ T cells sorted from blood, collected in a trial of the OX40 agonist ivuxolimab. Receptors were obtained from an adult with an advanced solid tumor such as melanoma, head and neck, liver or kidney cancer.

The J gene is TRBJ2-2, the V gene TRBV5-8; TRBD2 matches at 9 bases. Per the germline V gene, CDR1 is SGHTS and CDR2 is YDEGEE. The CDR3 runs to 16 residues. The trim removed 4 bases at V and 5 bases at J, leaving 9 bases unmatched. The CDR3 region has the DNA TGTGCCAGCAGCCCAGTAGCGGGAGTCAGGACCGGGGAGCTGTTTTTT. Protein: CASSPVAGVRTGELFF.

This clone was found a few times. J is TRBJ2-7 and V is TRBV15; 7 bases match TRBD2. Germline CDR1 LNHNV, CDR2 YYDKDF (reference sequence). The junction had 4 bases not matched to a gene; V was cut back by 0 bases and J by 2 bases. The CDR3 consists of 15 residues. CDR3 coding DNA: TGTGCCACCAGCAGAGATTGGGGGGGAACCTACGAGCAGTACTTC. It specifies CATSRDWGGTYEQYF.

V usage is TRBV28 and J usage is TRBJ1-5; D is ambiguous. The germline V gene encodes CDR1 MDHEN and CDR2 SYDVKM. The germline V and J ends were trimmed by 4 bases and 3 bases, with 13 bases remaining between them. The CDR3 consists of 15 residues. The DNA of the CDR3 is TGTGCCAGCAGTTCGGTCCGCCCGACCAATCAGCCCCAGCATTTT. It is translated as CASSSVRPTNQPQHF.

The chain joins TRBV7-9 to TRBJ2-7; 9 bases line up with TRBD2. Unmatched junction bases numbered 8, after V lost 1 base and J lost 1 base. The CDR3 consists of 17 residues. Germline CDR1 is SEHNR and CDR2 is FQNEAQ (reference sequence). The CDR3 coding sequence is TGTGCCAGCAGCTTAGGGGGCAGGGGACTAGCATCCTACGAGCAGTACTTC. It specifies CASSLGGRGLASYEQYF.

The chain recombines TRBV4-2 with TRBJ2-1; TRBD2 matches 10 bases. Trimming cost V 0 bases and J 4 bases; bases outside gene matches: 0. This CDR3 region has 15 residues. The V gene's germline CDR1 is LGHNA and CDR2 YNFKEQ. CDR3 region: CASSQEAGGYNEQFF. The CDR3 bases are TGTGCCAGCAGCCAAGAAGCGGGAGGGTACAATGAGCAGTTCTTC.

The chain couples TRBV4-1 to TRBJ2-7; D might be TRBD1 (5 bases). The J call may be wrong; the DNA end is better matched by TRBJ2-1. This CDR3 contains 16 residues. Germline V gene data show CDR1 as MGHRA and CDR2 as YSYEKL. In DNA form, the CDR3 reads TGCGCCAGCAGCCAAGTCTACCCGCGACAGTACAATGAGCAGTTCTTC. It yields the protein CASSQVYPRQYNEQFF.

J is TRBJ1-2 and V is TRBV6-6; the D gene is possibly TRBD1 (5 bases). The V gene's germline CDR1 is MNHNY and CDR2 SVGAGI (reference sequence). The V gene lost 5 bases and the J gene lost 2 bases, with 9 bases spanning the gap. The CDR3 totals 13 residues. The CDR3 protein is CASSDQGNYGYTF. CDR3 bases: TGTGCCAGCAGTGATCAGGGAAACTATGGCTACACCTTC.

The CDR3 sequence: CAHYGPRANYGYTF. The CDR3 DNA reads TGTGCCCACTATGGGCCGAGAGCTAACTATGGCTACACCTTC. The chain couples TRBV6-5 to TRBJ1-2; D is unresolved. Germline-derived CDR1 and CDR2 are MNHEY and SVGAGI. Trimming stripped 11 bases from V and 0 bases from J, with 16 bases between. This CDR3 region has 14 residues.

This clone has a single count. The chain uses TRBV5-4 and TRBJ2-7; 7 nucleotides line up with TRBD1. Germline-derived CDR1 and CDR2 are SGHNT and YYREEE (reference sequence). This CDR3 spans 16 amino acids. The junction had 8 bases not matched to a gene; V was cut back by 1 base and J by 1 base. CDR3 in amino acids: CASSLLGTDGSYEQYF. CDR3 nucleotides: TGTGCCAGCAGCTTGCTGGGGACAGACGGATCCTACGAGCAGTACTTC.

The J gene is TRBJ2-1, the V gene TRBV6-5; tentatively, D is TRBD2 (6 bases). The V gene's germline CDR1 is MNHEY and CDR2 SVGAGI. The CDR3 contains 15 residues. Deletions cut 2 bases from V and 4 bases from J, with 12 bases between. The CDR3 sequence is CASSYGAGMYNEQFF. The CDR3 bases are TGTGCCAGCAGTTACGGGGCGGGGATGTACAATGAGCAGTTCTTC.

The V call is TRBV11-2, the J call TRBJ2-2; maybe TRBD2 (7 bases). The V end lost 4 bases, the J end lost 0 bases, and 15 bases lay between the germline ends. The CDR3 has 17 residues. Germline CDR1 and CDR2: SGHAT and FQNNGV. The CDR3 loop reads CASSSGRGAANTGELFF. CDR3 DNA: TGTGCCAGCAGCTCCGGTCGGGGGGCCGCGAACACCGGGGAGCTGTTTTTT. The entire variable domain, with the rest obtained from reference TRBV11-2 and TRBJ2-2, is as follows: EAGVAQSPRYKIIEKRQSVAFWCNPISGHATLYWYQQILGQGPKLLIQFQNNGVVDDSQLPKDRFSAERLKGVDSTLKIQPAKLEDSAVYLCASSSGRGAANTGELFFGEGSRLTVL.

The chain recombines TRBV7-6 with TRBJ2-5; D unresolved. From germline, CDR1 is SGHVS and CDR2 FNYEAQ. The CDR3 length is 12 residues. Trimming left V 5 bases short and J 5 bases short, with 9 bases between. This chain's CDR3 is CASSGMKETQYF. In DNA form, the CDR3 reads TGTGCCAGCAGCGGGATGAAGGAGACCCAGTACTTC.

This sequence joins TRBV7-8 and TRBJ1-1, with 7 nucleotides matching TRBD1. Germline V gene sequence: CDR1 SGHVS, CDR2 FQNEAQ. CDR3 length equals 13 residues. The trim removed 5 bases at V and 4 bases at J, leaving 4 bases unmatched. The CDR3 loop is CASSLRQGTEAFF. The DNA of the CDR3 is TGTGCCAGCAGCCTAAGACAGGGCACTGAAGCTTTCTTT.

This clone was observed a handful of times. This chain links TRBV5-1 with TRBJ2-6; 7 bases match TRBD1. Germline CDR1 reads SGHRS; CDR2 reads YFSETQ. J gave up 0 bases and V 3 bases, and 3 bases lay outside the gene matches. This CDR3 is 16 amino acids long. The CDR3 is CASSSGDSSGANVLTF. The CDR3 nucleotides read TGCGCCAGCAGCTCCGGGGACAGCTCTGGGGCCAACGTCCTGACTTTC.

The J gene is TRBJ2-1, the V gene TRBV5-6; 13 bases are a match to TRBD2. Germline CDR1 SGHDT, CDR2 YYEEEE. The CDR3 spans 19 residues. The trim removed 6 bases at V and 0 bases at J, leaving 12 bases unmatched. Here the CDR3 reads CASTPEGTSGESSYNEQFF. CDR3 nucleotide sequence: TGTGCCAGCACCCCCGAAGGGACTAGCGGGGAGAGCTCCTACAATGAGCAGTTCTTC.

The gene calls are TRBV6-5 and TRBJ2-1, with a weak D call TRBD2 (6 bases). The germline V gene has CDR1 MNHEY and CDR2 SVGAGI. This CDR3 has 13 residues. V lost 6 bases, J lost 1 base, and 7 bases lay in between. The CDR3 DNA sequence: TGTGCCAGCAGGGAGGGTTCCTACAATGAGCAGTTCTTC. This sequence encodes CASREGSYNEQFF.

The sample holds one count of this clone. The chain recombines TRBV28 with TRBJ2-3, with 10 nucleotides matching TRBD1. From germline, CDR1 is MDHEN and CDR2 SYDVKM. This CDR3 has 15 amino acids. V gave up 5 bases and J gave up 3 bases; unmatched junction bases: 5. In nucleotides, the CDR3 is TGTGCCAGCAGTCTACGGACAGGGGGGACAGATACGCAGTATTTT. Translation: CASSLRTGGTDTQYF.

The CDR3 sequence: CASTSGNSYEQYF. The CDR3 DNA reads as TGTGCCAGCACCTCAGGTAACTCCTACGAGCAGTACTTC. This chain connects TRBV6-5 to TRBJ2-7; no clear D. There are 13 residues in the CDR3. V was trimmed by 7 bases and J by 0 bases, leaving 10 bases between them. Per germline, CDR1 MNHEY and CDR2 SVGAGI.

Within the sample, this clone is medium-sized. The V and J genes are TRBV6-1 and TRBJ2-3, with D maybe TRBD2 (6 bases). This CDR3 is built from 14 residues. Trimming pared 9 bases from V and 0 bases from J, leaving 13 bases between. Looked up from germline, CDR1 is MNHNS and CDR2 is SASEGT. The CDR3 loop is CASESGTSTDTQYF. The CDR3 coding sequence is TGTGCCAGTGAGTCCGGGACTAGCACAGATACGCAGTATTTT.

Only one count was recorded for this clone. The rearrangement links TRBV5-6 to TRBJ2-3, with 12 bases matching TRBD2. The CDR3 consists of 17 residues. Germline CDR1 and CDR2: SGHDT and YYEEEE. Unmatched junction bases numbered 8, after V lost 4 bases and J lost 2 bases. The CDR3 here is CASSEASGRAPTDTQYF. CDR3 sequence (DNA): TGTGCCAGCAGCGAAGCTAGCGGGAGGGCCCCCACAGATACGCAGTATTTT.

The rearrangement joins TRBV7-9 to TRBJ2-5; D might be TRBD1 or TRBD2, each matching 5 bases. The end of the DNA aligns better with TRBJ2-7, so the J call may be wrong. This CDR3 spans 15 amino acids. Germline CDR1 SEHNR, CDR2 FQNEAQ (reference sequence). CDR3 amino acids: CASSLTRGSSYEQYF. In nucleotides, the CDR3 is TGTGCCAGCAGCCTGACCCGGGGCAGCTCCTACGAGCAGTACTTC.

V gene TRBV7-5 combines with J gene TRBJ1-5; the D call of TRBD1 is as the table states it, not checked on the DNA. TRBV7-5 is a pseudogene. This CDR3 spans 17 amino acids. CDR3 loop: CVRSLAGDRVANQPQHF. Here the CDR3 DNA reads TGTGTCAGAAGCTTAGCGGGGGACAGAGTGGCCAATCAGCCCCAGCATTTT.

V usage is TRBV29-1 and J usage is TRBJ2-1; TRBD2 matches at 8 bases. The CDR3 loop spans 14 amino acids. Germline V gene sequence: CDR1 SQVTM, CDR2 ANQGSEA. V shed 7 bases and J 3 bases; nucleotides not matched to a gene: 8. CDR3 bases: TGCAGCGCCGGAGCGGGAGTTGACTACAATGAGCAGTTCTTC. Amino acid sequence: CSAGAGVDYNEQFF.

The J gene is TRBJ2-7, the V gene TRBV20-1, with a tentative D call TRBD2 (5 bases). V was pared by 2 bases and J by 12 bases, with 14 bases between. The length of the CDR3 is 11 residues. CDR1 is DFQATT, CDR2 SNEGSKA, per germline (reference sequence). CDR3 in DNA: TGCAGTGCTAGACCGGGATTAGTGGGGTACTTC. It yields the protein CSARPGLVGYF.

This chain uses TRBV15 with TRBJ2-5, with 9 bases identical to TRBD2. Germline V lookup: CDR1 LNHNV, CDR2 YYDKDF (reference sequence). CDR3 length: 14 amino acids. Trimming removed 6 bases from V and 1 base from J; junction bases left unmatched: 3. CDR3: CATRPGLAQETQYF. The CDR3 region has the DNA TGTGCCACCAGACCGGGACTAGCCCAAGAGACCCAGTACTTC.

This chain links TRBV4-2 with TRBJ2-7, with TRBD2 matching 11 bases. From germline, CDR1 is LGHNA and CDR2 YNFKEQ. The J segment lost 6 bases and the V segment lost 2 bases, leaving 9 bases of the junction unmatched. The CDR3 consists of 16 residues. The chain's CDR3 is CASSQNSGLAVREQYF. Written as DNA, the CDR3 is TGTGCCAGCAGCCAAAATTCGGGACTAGCGGTTCGCGAGCAGTACTTC.

The DNA for the CDR3 is TGTGCCATCAGCGGACCTCCTACCACCTACAATGAGCAGTTCTTC. Its protein is CAISGPPTTYNEQFF. This chain links TRBV10-3 with TRBJ2-1; D is undetermined. CDR3 length equals 15 residues. Per germline, CDR1 ENHRY and CDR2 SYGVKD. Deletions cut 6 bases from V and 2 bases from J, with 14 bases between.

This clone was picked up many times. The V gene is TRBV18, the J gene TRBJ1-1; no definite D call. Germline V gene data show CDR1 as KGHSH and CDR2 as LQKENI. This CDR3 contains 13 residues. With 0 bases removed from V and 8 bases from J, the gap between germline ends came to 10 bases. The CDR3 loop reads CASSPPMAREAFF. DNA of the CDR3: TGTGCCAGCTCACCACCGATGGCCCGCGAAGCTTTCTTT.

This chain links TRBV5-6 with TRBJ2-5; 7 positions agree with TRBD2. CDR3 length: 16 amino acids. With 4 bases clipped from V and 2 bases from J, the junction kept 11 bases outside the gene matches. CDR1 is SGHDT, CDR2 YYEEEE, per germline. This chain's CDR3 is CASSEGAGSIQETQYF. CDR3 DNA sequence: TGTGCCAGCAGCGAAGGAGCGGGATCGATTCAAGAGACCCAGTACTTC.

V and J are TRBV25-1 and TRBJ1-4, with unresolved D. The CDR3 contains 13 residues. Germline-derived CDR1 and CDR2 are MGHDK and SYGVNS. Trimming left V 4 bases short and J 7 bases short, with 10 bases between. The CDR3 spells CASSADSSEKLFF. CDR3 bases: TGTGCCAGCAGTGCCGACTCGAGTGAAAAACTGTTTTTT.